A selection of T cell receptor beta chains follows, all from one sample in a study of T cells in Graves' hyperthyroidism and ophthalmopathy. TCRdb analysed the multiplex PCR reads with MiXCR anew, one entry per CDR3 protein. The sample has 550,000 to 600,000 distinct CDR3 sequences; 16% are singletons. Sequencing used blood. These receptors all come from a woman aged 18-35 years with Graves' hyperthyroidism. The CDR3 runs from the conserved cysteine through the conserved F or W. Each record gives: D gene, clone size, CDR3 length, V gene, J gene, CDR3 protein, CDR3 DNA. The D gene is left open where the match is weak. Only some rows state a clone size, as once, few, many or a class for expanded clones.

.,.,15,TRBV12-3/TRBV12-4,TRBJ2-3,CASSFPQGRTDTQYF,TGTGCCAGCAGTTTTCCTCAGGGTCGCACAGATACGCAGTATTTT
TRBD1,many,16,TRBV11-2,TRBJ2-5,CASSFVAGTGLETQYF,TGTGCCAGCAGCTTTGTTGCCGGGACAGGGTTAGAGACCCAGTACTTC
.,many,15,TRBV28,TRBJ2-1,CASSPAGSWDNEQFF,TGTGCCAGCAGTCCCGCCGGGAGTTGGGACAATGAGCAGTTCTTC
.,many,14,TRBV6-1,TRBJ1-2,CASSPRGSSYGYTF,TGTGCCAGCAGCCCTCGGGGTTCCTCATATGGCTACACCTTC
TRBD2,.,16,TRBV4-3,TRBJ2-1,CASSVLAGGQANEQFF,TGCGCCAGCAGCGTATTAGCGGGGGGGCAAGCCAATGAGCAGTTCTTC
.,few,14,TRBV28,TRBJ1-1,CAGSETSLGTEAFF,TGTGCCGGCAGCGAGACCTCACTCGGCACTGAAGCTTTCTTT
TRBD2,.,16,TRBV12-3/TRBV12-4,TRBJ2-5,CASTLLAGGYQETQYF,TGTGCCAGCACCCTTTTAGCGGGAGGGTACCAAGAGACCCAGTACTTC
.,few,14,TRBV10-3,TRBJ2-3,CAISERLGTDTQYF,TGTGCCATCAGTGAACGTCTAGGCACAGATACGCAGTATTTT
.,.,15,TRBV7-2,TRBJ2-4,CASSTYRDSMNIQYF,TGTGCCAGCAGCACATACCGGGACTCTATGAACATTCAGTACTTC
.,.,13,TRBV20-1,TRBJ1-2,CSARPGWNYGYTF,TGCAGTGCTAGGCCAGGGTGGAACTATGGCTACACCTTC
TRBD2,.,15,TRBV6-4,TRBJ2-1,CASSDGTSGRDEQFF,TGTGCCAGCAGTGACGGGACTAGCGGGAGGGACGAGCAGTTCTTC
.,many,14,TRBV5-8,TRBJ1-1,CASSLATGNTEAFF,TGTGCCAGCAGCTTGGCCACAGGGAACACTGAAGCTTTCTTT
.,few,12,TRBV12-3/TRBV12-4,TRBJ1-2,CASSFPFSGYTF,TGTGCCAGCAGTTTTCCGTTTAGTGGCTACACCTTC
.,few,16,TRBV29-1,TRBJ2-3,CSVGVRSIHLIDTQYF,TGCAGCGTTGGAGTGAGGTCTATTCATTTGATAGATACGCAGTATTTT
TRBD2,many,15,TRBV2,TRBJ2-3,CASTRVSGGADTQYF,TGTGCCAGCACCCGCGTTAGCGGGGGGGCAGATACGCAGTATTTT
.,.,13,TRBV12-3/TRBV12-4,TRBJ1-5,CASSFDLDQPQHF,TGTGCCAGCAGTTTCGATTTAGATCAGCCCCAGCATTTT
.,few,16,TRBV5-1,TRBJ2-5,CASSPGMAPYQETQYF,TGCGCCAGCAGCCCGGGTATGGCTCCGTACCAAGAGACCCAGTACTTC
.,.,13,TRBV29-1,TRBJ2-1,CSVGQRVVNEQFF,TGCAGCGTTGGACAGAGGGTAGTCAATGAGCAGTTCTTC
.,many,15,TRBV20-1,TRBJ2-3,CSAPRGGSSTDTQYF,TGCAGTGCCCCACGGGGCGGTTCTAGCACAGATACGCAGTATTTT
.,many,17,TRBV7-8,TRBJ2-3,CASSFNRDSPDQDTQYF,TGTGCCAGCAGCTTTAATCGGGACTCCCCTGACCAAGATACGCAGTATTTT
.,many,13,TRBV20-1,TRBJ1-5,CSARETEFVPQHF,TGCAGTGCTAGAGAAACGGAATTTGTGCCCCAGCATTTT
.,many,15,TRBV28,TRBJ2-7,CASSFGGNPLHEQYF,TGTGCCAGCAGTTTTGGCGGGAACCCCTTACACGAGCAGTACTTC
TRBD2,many,15,TRBV20-1,TRBJ2-1,CSATLLAANVNEQFF,TGCAGTGCTACCCTACTAGCGGCGAATGTCAATGAGCAGTTCTTC
.,.,14,TRBV20-1,TRBJ1-2,CSARDSRTSYGYTF,TGCAGTGCTAGAGATTCGAGGACGTCCTATGGCTACACCTTC
TRBD1,many,16,TRBV7-2,TRBJ2-5,CASSLAGTGRQETQYF,TGTGCCAGCAGCTTAGCGGGGACAGGGAGGCAAGAGACCCAGTACTTC
TRBD2,few,16,TRBV5-1,TRBJ2-7,CASGTSGSTISYEQYF,TGCGCCAGCGGAACTAGCGGGAGCACTATCTCCTACGAGCAGTACTTC
TRBD1,.,15,TRBV5-1,TRBJ1-1,CASSSSGGTNTEAFF,TGCGCCAGCAGCTCGTCAGGGGGGACGAACACTGAAGCTTTCTTT
.,many,15,TRBV18,TRBJ1-1,CASSPKKGMNTEAFF,TGTGCCAGCTCACCCAAAAAAGGGATGAACACTGAAGCTTTCTTT